The sequence of this TCR beta chain was determined in a study of T cells in Graves' hyperthyroidism and ophthalmopathy (dated by TCRdb to the late 2010s). About the full investigation: Peripheral blood samples were taken at initial diagnosis, before any treatment was given. A discovery cohort of about 96 patients, roughly 45 with Graves' ophthalmopathy and 55 to 60 with stable Graves' hyperthyroidism, was used to find distinguishing TCR V-J signatures. Prospective prediction of ophthalmopathy was tested in an independent validation cohort consisting of fewer than 20 hyperthyroidism patients and around 16 patients who later progressed to ophthalmopathy. The roughly 90 discovery patients were divided at random into training and test sets in a 7:3 ratio. In addition, the study compared T-cell repertoires in thyroid tissue and in blood from roughly six Graves' hyperthyroidism patients. Once sampling was done, hyperthyroidism patients were given methimazole at a starting dose of 30 mg daily, whereas ophthalmopathy patients were given high-dose intravenous methylprednisolone. TCR Vbeta CDR3 sequencing of roughly 140 peripheral blood samples (under 45 ophthalmopathy, over 70 hyperthyroidism and roughly 17 progressor patients) is reported in the paper. Broad study findings and their caveats: A model built on a 13 V-J signature distinguished ophthalmopathy from stable hyperthyroidism, reaching 85% to 90% sensitivity and 81% to 83% specificity in cross-validation and 80%/75% in testing. During validation, the model predicted progression to ophthalmopathy a median of roughly six months ahead of onset, with approximately 70% sensitivity and about 72% specificity. Sample size was not statistically predetermined, and investigators were not blinded to group allocation. Blood samples also contained most of the expanded thyroid clonotypes (frequency above 0.001), which suggests that blood repertoires may reflect thyroid immune responses.

This clonotype was picked up many times. No antigen is known for it. Base-call qualities are not available, and no considerably larger clone is one nucleotide away. CDR1 and CDR2, looked up from the germline V gene (reference sequence), are SEHNR and FQNEAQ. The CDR3 spans 16 residues, from the cysteine through the phenylalanine. Left in the record is the CDR3 DNA by itself, 48 bases read in frame from the first base. Ends trimmed: V by 5 bases, J by 4 bases; bases unmatched to a gene: 7. Amplification of TCR beta CDR3 regions was carried out from RNA transcripts. A first-round RT-PCR of the TCR CDR3 used the HTBI primer set with the Qiagen OneStep RT-PCR kit. A second multiplex PCR round built the libraries, followed by size selection and purification. The libraries were sequenced on an Illumina HiSeq2000 using paired-end 100 bp reads. The authors' analysis ran thus. SOAPnuke was used to process the raw data, removing reads that contained adapters or uncalled bases, had a mean Phred below 15, or lacked an exact match to the constant primer or identifier. COPE v1.2.5 was used to merge high-quality paired reads, and clonotypes were defined as unique nucleotide sequences. Clonotypes were aligned to IMGT TRBV, TRBD and TRBJ reference segments using MiTCR v1.1. Analysis was restricted to V-J combinations with a frequency above 0.0001, which covered 98% to 99.2% of repertoires. The TCS score was defined as the ratio of F50 (clonal expansion) to E x V (chaos), calculated using BLOSUM62-based TCRdist between CDR3 peptides within each V-J. Welch's t-statistics and random forest reduced several hundred V-J features to 13, which were used in a naive Bayes classifier (R e1071). The raw public reads went through TCRdb reprocessing: fastp at Q25, MiXCR clone calling, in-frame beta chains kept. Every CDR3 protein is listed once, alongside the most common genes and DNA of its rows. The V and J calls and clone size come from TCRdb's table, not from the authors' own analysis. In this sample the table shows hundreds of thousands of distinct CDR3 sequences, more than 11% of which occur a single time. 20% to 25% of the sample is taken by the ten largest.

Graves' hyperthyroidism was defined as stable when no progression to ophthalmopathy occurred over 18 months of follow-up. Hyperthyroidism patients were newly diagnosed, had a disease duration of under 2 months, and were aged 18 to 65 years. Any patient with an uncontrolled infection, another autoimmune disease, pregnancy or lactation was excluded. Diagnoses relied on clinical symptoms, serum thyroxine and TRAb, thyroid ultrasound and orbital computed tomography. PBMCs were isolated from 8 to 10 ml of fresh peripheral blood by Ficoll-Paque density gradient centrifugation. Trizol reagent was used to extract total RNA, and RNA quality was then checked on an Agilent 2100 Bioanalyzer.

In this chain, TRBV7-9 is recombined with TRBJ2-2; 10 of the junction bases match TRBD2. Material: blood. This TCR came from a woman aged 25 to 39 with Graves' hyperthyroidism. This receptor carries the CDR3 CASSPRSGGFTGELFF. Read as DNA, the sequence is TGTGCCAGCAGCCCCCGTAGCGGGGGGTTCACCGGGGAGCTGTTTTTT.